This T cell receptor (beta chain) was profiled in a study of control samples from healthy donors and cancer patients (dated by TCRdb to the early 2020s). Of note for this clone: This receptor's antigen is unknown. One base away there is no much larger clone; base qualities are not given.

The receptor library was made with the immunoSEQ multiplex PCR assay. Imported from immuneACCESS, the table was reduced by TCRdb to in-frame sequences with V and J called. These copies leave out some clones; in studies compared against another copy, an unresolved V gene accounts for under half, and the cause of the remainder is not known. Across this sample there are about 92,000 clones, with roughly 86% seen only once. The ten largest account for around 9.5% of the sample. This clonotype was sampled from a woman aged 55-69 years in good health. The source material was blood.

The CDR3 sequence is CASSSPGQGEKLFF. In nucleotides, the sequence is TGTGCCAGCAGTAGTCCGGGACAGGGTGAAAAACTGTTTTTT. The chain links TRBV28 with TRBJ1-4; TRBD1 fits 9 bases in the junction. CDR1 MDHEN and CDR2 SYDVKM were looked up in the germline V gene. The CDR3 starts with the cysteine, ends with the phenylalanine, and has 14 residues. Only the CDR3 DNA is retained, 42 bases long and in frame from the first base. The germline V and J ends show losses of 5 bases and 7 bases respectively, and no gene match explains 5 bases of the junction. The full variable domain, with segments outside the CDR3 supplied by the reference TRBV28 and TRBJ1-4 proteins, appears as DVKVTQSSRYLVKRTGEKVFLECVQDMDHENMFWYRQDPGLGLRLIYFSYDVKMKEKGDIPEGYSVSREKKERFSLILESASTNQTSMYLCASSSPGQGEKLFFGSGTQLSVL.